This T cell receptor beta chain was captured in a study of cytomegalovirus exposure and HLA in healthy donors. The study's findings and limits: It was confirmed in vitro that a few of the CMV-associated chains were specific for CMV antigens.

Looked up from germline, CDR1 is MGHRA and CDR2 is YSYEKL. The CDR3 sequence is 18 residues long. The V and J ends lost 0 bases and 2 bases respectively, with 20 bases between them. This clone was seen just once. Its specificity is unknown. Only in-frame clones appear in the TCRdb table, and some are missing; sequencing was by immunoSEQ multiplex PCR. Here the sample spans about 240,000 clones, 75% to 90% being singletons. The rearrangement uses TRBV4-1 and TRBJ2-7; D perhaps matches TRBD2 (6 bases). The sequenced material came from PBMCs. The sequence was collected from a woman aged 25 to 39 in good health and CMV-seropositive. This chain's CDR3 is CASSQDRWEAKVTYEQYF. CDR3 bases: TGCGCCAGCAGCCAAGATAGGTGGGAGGCCAAGGTTACCTACGAGCAGTACTTC.